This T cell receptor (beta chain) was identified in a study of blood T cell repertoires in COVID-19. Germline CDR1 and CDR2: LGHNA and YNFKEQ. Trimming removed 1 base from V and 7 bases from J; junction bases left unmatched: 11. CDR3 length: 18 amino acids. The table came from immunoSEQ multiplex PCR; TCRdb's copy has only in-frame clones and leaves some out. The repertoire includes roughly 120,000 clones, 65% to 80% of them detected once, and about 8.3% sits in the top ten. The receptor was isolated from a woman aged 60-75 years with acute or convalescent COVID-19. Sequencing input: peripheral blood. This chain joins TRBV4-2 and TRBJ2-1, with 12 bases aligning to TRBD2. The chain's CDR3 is CASSQVTSGGPKGNEQFF. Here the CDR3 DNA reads TGTGCCAGCAGCCAAGTGACTAGCGGGGGTCCCAAAGGGAATGAGCAGTTCTTC.